These 14 T cell receptor beta chains originate from one sample sequenced in a study of T cells in Graves' hyperthyroidism and ophthalmopathy. Amplified regions were TCR beta CDR3 sequences from RNA transcripts. The TCR CDR3 was amplified in a first-round RT-PCR using the HTBI primer set. MiXCR, applied by TCRdb to the multiplex PCR reads, yields one record per CDR3 protein. This repertoire shows a few hundred thousand distinct CDR3 sequences, less than 20% found once; its top ten account for under 7.5%. The sample taken for sequencing was blood. The receptors shown here come from a woman under 40 with Graves' hyperthyroidism.

This clonotype was detected many times. The genes are TRBV30 and TRBJ2-7; perhaps TRBD2 as D (5 bases). V dropped 2 bases and J dropped 6 bases, with 20 bases sitting between them. CDR3 size: 15 residues. Germline V gene data show CDR1 as GTSNPN and CDR2 as SVGIG (reference sequence). CDR3 residues: CAWSLLLEGEGEQYF. CDR3 nucleotides: TGTGCCTGGAGTCTGTTGTTAGAGGGAGAAGGCGAGCAGTACTTC.

This clonotype was recorded at least ten times. The V gene is TRBV20-1, the J gene TRBJ2-3; D gene uncertain. There are 13 residues in the CDR3. CDR1 and CDR2 from the germline V gene are DFQATT and SNEGSKA (reference sequence). This CDR3 is CSTSRQSTDTQYF. The CDR3 nucleotides read TGCAGCACTTCCAGGCAGTCCACAGATACGCAGTATTTT.

In this sample, this clonotype turned up many times. J is TRBJ2-1 and V is TRBV11-2, with D unclear. V was pared by 2 bases and J by 5 bases, with 16 bases between. Per the germline V gene, CDR1 is SGHAT and CDR2 is FQNNGV. The CDR3 spans 16 residues. The CDR3, as DNA: TGTGCCAGCAGCTTAAGTCTTGGGCGGAACGACAATGAGCAGTTCTTC. It encodes CASSLSLGRNDNEQFF.

This clonotype was seen many times. V usage is TRBV9 and J usage is TRBJ2-3, with TRBD1 matching over 9 bases. CDR3 length: 16 residues. Germline CDR1 reads SGDLS; CDR2 reads YYNGEE. Trimming took 4 bases from V and 1 from J; bases not matched to a gene: 7. The CDR3 loop reads CASSTTGTGRTDTQYF. In DNA, the CDR3 is TGTGCCAGCAGCACGACCGGGACAGGGCGCACAGATACGCAGTATTTT.

V is TRBV9 and J is TRBJ2-2; D is unclear. Germline CDR1 is SGDLS and CDR2 is YYNGEE. The V gene lost 8 bases and the J gene lost 1 base, with 21 bases spanning the gap. The CDR3 has 17 residues. The CDR3 region has the DNA TGTGCCAGTTCTAAGCCGAAACGGCCGGAGAACACCGGGGAGCTGTTTTTT. It encodes CASSKPKRPENTGELFF.

In its sample, this clonotype was seen a few times. The J gene is TRBJ1-6, the V gene TRBV7-2, with TRBD1 matching over 12 bases. V lost 4 bases, J lost 9 bases, and 1 base stayed unmatched. The germline V gene encodes CDR1 SGHTA and CDR2 FQGNSA. This CDR3 spans 14 amino acids. The chain's CDR3 is CASSWDRGLSPLHF. CDR3 sequence (DNA): TGTGCCAGCAGCTGGGACAGGGGGCTTTCACCCCTCCACTTT.

This clonotype was observed many times. The chain uses TRBV6-1 and TRBJ2-7; 9 bases map to TRBD1. CDR1 and CDR2 (germline): MNHNS, SASEGT. With 6 bases clipped from V and 6 bases from J, the junction kept 9 bases outside the gene matches. This CDR3 has 14 amino acids. CDR3 loop: CASSSTGGGLEQYF. The CDR3 DNA follows: TGTGCCAGCAGCTCGACAGGGGGTGGGCTCGAGCAGTACTTC.

The CDR3 nucleotides read TGCGCCAGCAGCTTGGGCGACAGGACCTCTGGGGCCAACGTCCTGACTTTC. Amino acid sequence: CASSLGDRTSGANVLTF. The chain joins TRBV5-1 to TRBJ2-6; weak D call: TRBD1 (6 bases). Germline-derived CDR1 and CDR2 are SGHRS and YFSETQ. The CDR3 spans 17 residues. V lost 0 bases, J lost 0 bases, and 10 bases lay in between.

This clonotype was recorded many times. This chain connects TRBV3-1 to TRBJ2-7; tentative D call: TRBD2 (5 bases). Trimming pared 1 base from V and 3 bases from J, leaving 13 bases between. The CDR3 is 15 residues long. Germline CDR1 is LGHDT and CDR2 is YNNKEL (reference sequence). Here the CDR3 reads CASSQVLSRGYEQYF. CDR3 in DNA: TGTGCCAGCAGCCAAGTACTCTCTCGGGGCTACGAGCAGTACTTC.

This chain links TRBV3-1 with TRBJ2-1, with D perhaps TRBD2 (6 bases). The DNA end lines up better with TRBJ2-7; the J call may be wrong. The CDR3 is 15 amino acids. Germline CDR1 reads LGHDT; CDR2 reads YNNKEL (reference sequence). CDR3 DNA: TGTGCCAGCAGCTTGGAGGGACTTCCGAGGAATGAGCAGTACTTC. It encodes CASSLEGLPRNEQYF.

This clonotype was observed a few times. This chain joins TRBV19 and TRBJ1-1; 10 bases are shared with TRBD1. V lost 6 bases, J lost 4 bases, and 2 bases stayed unmatched. CDR1 LNHDA and CDR2 SQIVND come from the germline V gene (reference sequence). There are 13 residues in the CDR3. CDR3 nucleotides: TGTGCCAGTAGGGGACAGGGGATCACTGAAGCTTTCTTT. Its translation: CASRGQGITEAFF. Supplemented by reference TRBV19 and TRBJ1-1, the full variable domain reads DGGITQSPKYLFRKEGQNVTLSCEQNLNHDAMYWYRQDPGQGLRLIYYSQIVNDFQKGDIAEGYSVSREKKESFPLTVTSAQKNPTAFYLCASRGQGITEAFFGQGTRLTVV.

This clonotype has a handful of counts. V and J are TRBV3-1 and TRBJ2-5, with D possibly being TRBD2 (7 bases). The CDR3 loop spans 14 amino acids. In germline, CDR1 is LGHDT, CDR2 YNNKEL (reference sequence). The V end lost 4 bases, the J end lost 2 bases, and 11 bases lay between the germline ends. CDR3 region: CASSRGGAQETQYF. The DNA for the CDR3 is TGTGCCAGCAGCCGGGGGGGGGCACAAGAGACCCAGTACTTC.

The rearrangement uses TRBV19 and TRBJ2-6; the D gene could be TRBD1 or TRBD2 (6 bases each). V was pared by 8 bases and J by 0 bases, with 14 bases between. Germline CDR1 and CDR2: LNHDA and SQIVND (reference sequence). The CDR3 is 16 amino acids. The CDR3 nucleotides are TGTGCCAGTTCGTCATGGGGGGCCTCTGGGGCCAACGTCCTGACTTTC. It is translated as CASSSWGASGANVLTF.

The V gene is TRBV20-1, the J gene TRBJ1-1, with a weak D call TRBD1 (6 bases). CDR1 and CDR2 from the germline V gene are DFQATT and SNEGSKA (reference sequence). This CDR3 comprises 13 residues. V lost 5 bases, J lost 7 bases, and 17 bases lay in between. The CDR3, as DNA: TGCAGTGCTGTCGCGGGGGGGGCAATTGAAGCTTTCTTT. This encodes CSAVAGGAIEAFF.